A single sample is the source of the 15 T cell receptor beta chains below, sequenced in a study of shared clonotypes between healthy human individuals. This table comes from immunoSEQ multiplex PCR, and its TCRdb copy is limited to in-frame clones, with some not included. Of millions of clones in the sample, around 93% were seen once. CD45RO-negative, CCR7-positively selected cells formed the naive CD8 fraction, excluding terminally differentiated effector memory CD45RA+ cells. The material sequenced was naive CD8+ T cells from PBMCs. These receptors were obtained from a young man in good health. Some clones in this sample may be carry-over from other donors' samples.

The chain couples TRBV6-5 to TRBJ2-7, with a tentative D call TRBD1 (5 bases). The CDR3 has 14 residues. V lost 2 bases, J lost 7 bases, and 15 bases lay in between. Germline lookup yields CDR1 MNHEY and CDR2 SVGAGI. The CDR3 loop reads CASSYRSRVGEQYF. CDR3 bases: TGTGCCAGCAGTTACCGGAGCAGGGTGGGGGAGCAGTACTTC.

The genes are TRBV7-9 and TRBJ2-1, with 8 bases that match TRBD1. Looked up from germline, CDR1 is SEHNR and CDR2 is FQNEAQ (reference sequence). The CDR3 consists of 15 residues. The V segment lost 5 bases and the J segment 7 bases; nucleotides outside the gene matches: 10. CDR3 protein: CASSLPGGQWNEQFF. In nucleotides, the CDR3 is TGTGCCAGCAGCCTACCAGGGGGCCAATGGAATGAGCAGTTCTTC.

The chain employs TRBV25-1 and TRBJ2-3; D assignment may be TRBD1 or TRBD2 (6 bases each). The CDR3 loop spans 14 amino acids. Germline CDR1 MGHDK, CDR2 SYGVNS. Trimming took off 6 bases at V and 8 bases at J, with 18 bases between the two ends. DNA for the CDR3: TGTGCCAGCAGGGGGGCGGGGACATGGGGTACGCAGTATTTT. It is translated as CASRGAGTWGTQYF. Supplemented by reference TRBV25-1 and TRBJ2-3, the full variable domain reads EADIYQTPRYLVIGTGKKITLECSQTMGHDKMYWYQQDPGMELHLIHYSYGVNSTEKGDLSSESTVSRIRTEHFPLTLESARPSHTSQYLCASRGAGTWGTQYFGPGTRLTVL.

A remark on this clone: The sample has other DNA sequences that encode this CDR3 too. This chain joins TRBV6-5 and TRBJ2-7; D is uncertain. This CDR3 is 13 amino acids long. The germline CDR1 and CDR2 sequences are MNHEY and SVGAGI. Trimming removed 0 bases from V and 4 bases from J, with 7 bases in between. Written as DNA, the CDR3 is TGTGCCAGCAGTTACTCATCATCGTACGAGCAGTACTTC. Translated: CASSYSSSYEQYF.

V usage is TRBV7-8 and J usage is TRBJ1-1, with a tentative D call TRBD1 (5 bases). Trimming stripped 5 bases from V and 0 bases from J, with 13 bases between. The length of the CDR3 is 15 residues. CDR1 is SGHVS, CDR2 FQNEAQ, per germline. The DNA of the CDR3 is TGTGCCAGCAGCCGAGGGGTCAACTTGAACACTGAAGCTTTCTTT. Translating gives CASSRGVNLNTEAFF.

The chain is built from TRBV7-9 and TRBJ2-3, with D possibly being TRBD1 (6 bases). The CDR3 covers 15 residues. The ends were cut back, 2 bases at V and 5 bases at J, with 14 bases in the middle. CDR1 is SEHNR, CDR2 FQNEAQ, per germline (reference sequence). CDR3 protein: CASSLIGGLGDTQYF. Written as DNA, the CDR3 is TGTGCCAGCAGCTTAATTGGGGGCTTAGGAGATACGCAGTATTTT.

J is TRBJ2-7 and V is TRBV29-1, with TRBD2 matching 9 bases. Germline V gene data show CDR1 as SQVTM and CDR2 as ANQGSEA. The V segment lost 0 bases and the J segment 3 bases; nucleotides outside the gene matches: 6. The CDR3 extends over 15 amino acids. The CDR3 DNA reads TGCAGCGTTGAAGATCCGGCTAGCGGGATCTACGAGCAGTACTTC. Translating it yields CSVEDPASGIYEQYF.

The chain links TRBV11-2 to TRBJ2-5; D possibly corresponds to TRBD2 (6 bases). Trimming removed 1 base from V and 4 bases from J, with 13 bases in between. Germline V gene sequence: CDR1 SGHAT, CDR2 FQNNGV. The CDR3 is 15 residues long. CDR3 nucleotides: TGTGCCAGCAGCTTAGGGGCTCGGGGGTCAGAGACCCAGTACTTC. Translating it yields CASSLGARGSETQYF.

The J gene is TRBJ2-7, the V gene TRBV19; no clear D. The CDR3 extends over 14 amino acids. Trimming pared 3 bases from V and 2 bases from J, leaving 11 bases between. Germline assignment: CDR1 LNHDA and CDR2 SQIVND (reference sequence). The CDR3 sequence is CASSIGLPPYEQYF. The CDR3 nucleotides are TGTGCCAGTAGTATTGGTCTGCCCCCCTACGAGCAGTACTTC.

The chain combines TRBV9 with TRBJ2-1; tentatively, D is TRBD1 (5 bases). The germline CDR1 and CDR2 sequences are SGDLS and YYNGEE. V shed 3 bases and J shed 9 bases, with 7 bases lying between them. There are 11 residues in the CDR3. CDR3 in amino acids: CASSGRGEQFF. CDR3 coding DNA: TGTGCCAGCAGCGGAAGGGGTGAGCAGTTCTTC.

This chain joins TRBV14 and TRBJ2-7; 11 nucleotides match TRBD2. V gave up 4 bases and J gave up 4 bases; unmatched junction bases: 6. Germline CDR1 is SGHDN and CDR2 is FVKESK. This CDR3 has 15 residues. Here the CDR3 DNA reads TGTGCCAGCAGCCTACTAGCGGGAGATATTTACGAGCAGTACTTC. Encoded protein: CASSLLAGDIYEQYF.

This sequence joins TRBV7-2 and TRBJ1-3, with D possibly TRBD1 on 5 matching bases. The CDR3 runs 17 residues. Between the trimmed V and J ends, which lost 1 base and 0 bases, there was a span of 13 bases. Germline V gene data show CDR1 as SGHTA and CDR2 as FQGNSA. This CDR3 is CASSLGGGLFSGNTIYF. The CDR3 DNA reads TGTGCCAGCAGCTTAGGGGGGGGTTTGTTCTCTGGAAACACCATATATTTT.

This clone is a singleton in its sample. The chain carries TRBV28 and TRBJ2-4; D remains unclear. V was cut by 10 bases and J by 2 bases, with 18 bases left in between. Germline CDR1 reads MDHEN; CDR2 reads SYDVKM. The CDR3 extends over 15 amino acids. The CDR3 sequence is CATLAPARTKNIQYF. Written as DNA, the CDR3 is TGTGCCACCCTCGCCCCTGCCAGAACCAAAAACATTCAGTACTTC. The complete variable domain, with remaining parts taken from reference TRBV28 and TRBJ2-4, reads DVKVTQSSRYLVKRTGEKVFLECVQDMDHENMFWYRQDPGLGLRLIYFSYDVKMKEKGDIPEGYSVSREKKERFSLILESASTNQTSMYLCATLAPARTKNIQYFGAGTRLSVL.

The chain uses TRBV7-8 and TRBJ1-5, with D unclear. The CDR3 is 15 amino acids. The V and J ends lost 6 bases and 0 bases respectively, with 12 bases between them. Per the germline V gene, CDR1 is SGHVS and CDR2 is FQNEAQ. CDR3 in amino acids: CASRDGLSSNQPQHF. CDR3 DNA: TGTGCCAGCAGGGACGGCCTTTCTAGCAATCAGCCCCAGCATTTT.

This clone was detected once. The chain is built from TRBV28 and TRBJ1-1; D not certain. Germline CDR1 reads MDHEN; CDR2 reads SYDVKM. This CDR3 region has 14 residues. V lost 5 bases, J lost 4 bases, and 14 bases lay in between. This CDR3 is CASSTLGFFTEAFF. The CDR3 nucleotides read TGTGCCAGCAGTACCCTGGGTTTTTTCACTGAAGCTTTCTTT.